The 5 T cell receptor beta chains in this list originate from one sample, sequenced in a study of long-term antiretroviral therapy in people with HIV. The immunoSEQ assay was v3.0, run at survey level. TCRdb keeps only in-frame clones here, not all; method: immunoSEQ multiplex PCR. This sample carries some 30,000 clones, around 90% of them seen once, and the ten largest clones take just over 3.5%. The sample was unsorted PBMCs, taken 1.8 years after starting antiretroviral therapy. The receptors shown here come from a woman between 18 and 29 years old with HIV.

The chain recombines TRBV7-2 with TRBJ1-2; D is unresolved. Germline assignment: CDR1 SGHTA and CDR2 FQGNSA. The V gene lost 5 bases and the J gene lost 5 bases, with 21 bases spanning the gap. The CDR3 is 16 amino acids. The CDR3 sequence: CASSLSDRTQLYGYTF. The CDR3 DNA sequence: TGTGCCAGCAGCCTATCCGACCGGACTCAACTATATGGCTACACCTTC.

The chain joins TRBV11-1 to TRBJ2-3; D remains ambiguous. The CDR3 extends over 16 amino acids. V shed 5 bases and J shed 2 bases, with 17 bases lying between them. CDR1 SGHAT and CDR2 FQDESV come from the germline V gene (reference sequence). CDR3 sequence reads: CASSLGGATHTDTQYF. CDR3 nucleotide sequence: TGTGCCAGCAGCCTAGGCGGAGCTACCCACACAGATACGCAGTATTTT. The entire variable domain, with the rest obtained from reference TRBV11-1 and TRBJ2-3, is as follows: EAEVAQSPRYKITEKSQAVAFWCDPISGHATLYWYRQILGQGPELLVQFQDESVVDDSQLPKDRFSAERLKGVDSTLKIQPAELGDSAMYLCASSLGGATHTDTQYFGPGTRLTVL.

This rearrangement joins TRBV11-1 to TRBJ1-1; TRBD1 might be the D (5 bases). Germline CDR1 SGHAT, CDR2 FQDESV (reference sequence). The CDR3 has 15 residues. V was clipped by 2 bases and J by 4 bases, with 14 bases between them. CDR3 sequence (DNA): TGTGCCAGCAGCTTATGGGGGGGAGTGGTCACTGAAGCTTTCTTT. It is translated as CASSLWGGVVTEAFF.

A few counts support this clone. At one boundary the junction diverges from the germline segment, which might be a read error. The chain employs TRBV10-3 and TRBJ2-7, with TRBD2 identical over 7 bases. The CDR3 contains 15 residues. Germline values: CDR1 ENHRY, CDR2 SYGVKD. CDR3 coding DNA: TGTGCCATCAGTGACTGGGGGACTACGAACTACGGGCAGTACTTC. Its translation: CAISDWGTTNYGQYF.

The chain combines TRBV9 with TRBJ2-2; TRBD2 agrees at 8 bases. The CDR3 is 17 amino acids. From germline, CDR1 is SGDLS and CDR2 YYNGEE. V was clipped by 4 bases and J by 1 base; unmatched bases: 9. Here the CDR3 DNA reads TGTGCCAGCAGCCCTCTGCCGGGACTAGAGAACACCGGGGAGCTGTTTTTT. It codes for CASSPLPGLENTGELFF.